A selection of T cell receptor beta chains follows, all from one sample in a study of blood T cells in healthy people across ages. TCRdb reanalysed the 5' RACE reads using MiXCR and keeps one entry per CDR3 protein. The profile covers about 800,000 distinct CDR3 sequences, with 25% appearing a single time and under 4.5% taken by the ten largest. The same specimen was also included in a second study, on T cells of mothers and their children.

The source material was blood. These receptors all come from a boy younger than 18 in good health. Both conserved end residues are part of each CDR3. Each record gives: clone size, J gene, V gene, D gene, CDR3 DNA, CDR3 protein. D genes are given only for firm matches. Not every row has a clone size; where given, it reads once, few, many or a size class.

>-|TRBJ2-7|TRBV5-5|TRBD1
TGTGCCAGCAGCCCTGCGGACAGGGGGCAAACCGAGCAGTACTTC
CASSPADRGQTEQYF
>-|TRBJ1-4|TRBV5-1|-
TGCGCCAGCAGCGCCTGGGCCCAAGAGGGTGAAAAACTGTTTTTT
CASSAWAQEGEKLFF
>-|TRBJ2-1|TRBV29-1|-
TGCAGCGTTGAGGGTACCCTCCTCCCCAACAATGAGCAGTTCTTC
CSVEGTLLPNNEQFF
>-|TRBJ2-1|TRBV12-3/TRBV12-4|-
TGTGCCAGCAGCATGACGGGAACGAGAAATGAGCAGTTCTTC
CASSMTGTRNEQFF
>-|TRBJ2-3|TRBV12-3/TRBV12-4|-
TGTGCCAGCGCTTGGGGTAGCGGACGCACAGATACGCAGTATTTT
CASAWGSGRTDTQYF
>-|TRBJ1-6|TRBV12-3/TRBV12-4|-
TGTGCCAGCAGTTTTATATCCTGGTCGTTTGAGCCCCTCCACTTT
CASSFISWSFEPLHF
>-|TRBJ2-1|TRBV4-3|-
TGCGCCAGCAGCCAAGCGGACTTATACAATGAGCAGTTCTTC
CASSQADLYNEQFF
>-|TRBJ2-7|TRBV20-1|-
TGCAGTGCTGAAGGGGGTAAGAACGAGCAGTACTTC
CSAEGGKNEQYF
>few|TRBJ2-5|TRBV7-2|-
TGTGCCAGCAGCTTAGTCGGTCCGGTACAAGAGACCCAGTACTTC
CASSLVGPVQETQYF
>-|TRBJ2-5|TRBV4-3|TRBD1
TGCGCCAGCAGCCAAGATGTAACAGGGGGCGAAGAGACCCAGTACTTC
CASSQDVTGGEETQYF
>few|TRBJ2-7|TRBV5-6|-
TGTGCCAGCAGCTTTAGGACAGCGAAATACTACGAGCAGTACTTC
CASSFRTAKYYEQYF
>-|TRBJ2-7|TRBV7-2|-
TGTGCCAGCAGCTTAAGGACCCCCTACGAGCAGTACTTC
CASSLRTPYEQYF
>few|TRBJ2-2|TRBV12-3/TRBV12-4|-
TGTGCCAGCAGCCCAGCCGGAAGGAACACCGGGGAGCTGTTTTTT
CASSPAGRNTGELFF
>-|TRBJ2-1|TRBV18|TRBD1
TGTGCCAGCTCACCAAGGACAGGTAATGAGCAGTTCTTC
CASSPRTGNEQFF
>-|TRBJ2-2|TRBV5-1|TRBD1
TGCGCCAGCAGCAGTCCAGGGGGCTCCCGCACCGGGGAGCTGTTTTTT
CASSSPGGSRTGELFF
>-|TRBJ2-7|TRBV20-1|-
TGCAGTGCTAGAGATCAAAGCGGTTTCTCCTACGAGCAGCACTTC
CSARDQSGFSYEQHF
>-|TRBJ2-7|TRBV3-1|-
TGTGCCAGCAGCCATTCGGACACAGCCTACGAGCAGTACTTC
CASSHSDTAYEQYF
>-|TRBJ2-7|TRBV5-4|-
TGTGCCAGCAGCTTGGCCGGCAGGAACTCCTACGAGCAGTACTTC
CASSLAGRNSYEQYF
>few|TRBJ2-7|TRBV10-3|TRBD1
TGTGCCACTGGGACAGGGAGCTACGAGCAGTACTTC
CATGTGSYEQYF
>-|TRBJ2-3|TRBV12-5|TRBD1
TGTGCTAGTGGGCCGGGACAGGGAACAGATACGCAGTATTTT
CASGPGQGTDTQYF
>few|TRBJ2-1|TRBV11-1|-
TGTGCCAGCAGCTTAGGGCAACACAATGAGCAGTTCTTC
CASSLGQHNEQFF
>once|TRBJ2-7|TRBV4-1|-
TGCGCCAGCAGCCAAGAAATCGCCGGTCCATTGATGTACGAGCAGTACTTC
CASSQEIAGPLMYEQYF
>-|TRBJ2-2|TRBV6-1|TRBD2
TGTGCCAGCAGTGCTACTAGCGGGACGGACACCGGGGAGCTGTTTTTT
CASSATSGTDTGELFF
>few|TRBJ2-5|TRBV3-1|TRBD2
TGTGCCAGCAGCTATGGACTAGCGGGGGGAAGGTACCAAGAGACCCAGTACTTC
CASSYGLAGGRYQETQYF
>-|TRBJ2-4|TRBV11-2|-
TGTGCCAGCACCCAAGATCTAGGGGCTGAAAACATTCAGTACTTC
CASTQDLGAENIQYF
>few|TRBJ1-4|TRBV7-6|TRBD1
TGTGCCAGCAGCTACCGGGACAGCAATGAAAAACTGTTTTTT
CASSYRDSNEKLFF
>few|TRBJ2-1|TRBV14|-
TGTGCCAGAGAAGTTGGGGCAGGCGACCCCCTCACCTACAATGAGCAGTTCTTC
CAREVGAGDPLTYNEQFF
>-|TRBJ2-7|TRBV7-3|-
TGTGCCAGCAGCTTATTCCCACCGGGAGAGCAGTACTTC
CASSLFPPGEQYF
>many|TRBJ2-1|TRBV3-1|TRBD2
TGTGCCAGCAGCCAGAGTACCGCCACTAGCGGGATAGGTGAGCAGTTCTTC
CASSQSTATSGIGEQFF
>-|TRBJ1-6|TRBV6-6|TRBD1
TGTGCCAGCAGTTTTCAGGGGGCGGAATCACCCCTCCACTTT
CASSFQGAESPLHF
>-|TRBJ2-6|TRBV9|-
TGTGCCAGCAGCGTAGACCCCAGAACCAGCTCTGGGGCCAACGTCCTGACTTTC
CASSVDPRTSSGANVLTF
>-|TRBJ1-1|TRBV20-1|-
TGCAGCGTCCTCTTCCGTGAAGCTTTCTTT
CSVLFREAFF